A selection of T cell receptor beta chains follows, all from one sample in a study of regulatory T cells in long-lasting Graves disease. MiXCR, run by TCRdb on the multiplex PCR reads, gives a single entry per CDR3 protein. The sample lists around 460,000 distinct CDR3 sequences; roughly a fifth were seen once. Sequenced material: peripheral blood mononuclear cells (PBMCs), taken when the disease was refractory, from a patient treated with antithyroid drugs. Receptors were obtained from a female donor with Graves disease. CDR3s include the opening cysteine and the closing phenylalanine or tryptophan. Fields, in order: J gene, V gene, clone size, D gene, CDR3 protein, CDR3 DNA. The D gene is left open where the match is weak. Clone size, where shown, is once, few, many, or a class for clones that have expanded.

J: TRBJ1-3
V: TRBV19
size: few
D: NA
CDR3: CASSRGNAGNTIYF
DNA: TGTGCCAGTAGTCGGGGAAATGCTGGAAACACCATATATTTT

J: TRBJ1-1
V: TRBV6-1
size: many
D: NA
CDR3: CASSEWAGENTEAFF
DNA: TGTGCCAGCAGTGAATGGGCAGGGGAGAACACTGAAGCTTTCTTT

J: TRBJ2-1
V: TRBV2
size: NA
D: NA
CDR3: CASSVSGENEQFF
DNA: TGTGCCAGCAGTGTCAGTGGCGAGAATGAGCAGTTCTTC

J: TRBJ2-7
V: TRBV6-2/TRBV6-3
size: NA
D: NA
CDR3: CASSWVPYEQYF
DNA: TGTGCCAGCAGTTGGGTCCCCTACGAGCAGTACTTC

J: TRBJ2-5
V: TRBV6-1
size: many
D: NA
CDR3: CASSSPGAELGETQYF
DNA: TGTGCCAGCAGCTCCCCTGGAGCGGAACTGGGGGAGACCCAGTACTTC

J: TRBJ2-3
V: TRBV28
size: few
D: TRBD2
CDR3: CASSFSGRADTQYF
DNA: TGTGCCAGCAGTTTTAGTGGGAGGGCAGATACGCAGTATTTT

J: TRBJ1-6
V: TRBV5-1
size: NA
D: NA
CDR3: CASSGSIGLNSPLHF
DNA: TGCGCCAGCAGCGGATCCATAGGGTTAAATTCACCCCTCCACTTT

J: TRBJ2-6
V: TRBV7-6
size: NA
D: TRBD2
CDR3: CASSPGGRAGANVLTF
DNA: TGTGCCAGCAGCCCGGGAGGAAGGGCTGGGGCCAACGTCCTGACTTTC

J: TRBJ2-7
V: TRBV7-9
size: few
D: NA
CDR3: CASSPRVSYEQYF
DNA: TGTGCCAGCAGCCCCAGGGTCTCCTACGAGCAGTACTTC

J: TRBJ1-1
V: TRBV3-1
size: few
D: NA
CDR3: CASSQGGRGVNTEAFF
DNA: TGTGCCAGCAGCCAAGGGGGTCGTGGAGTGAACACTGAAGCTTTCTTT

J: TRBJ1-5
V: TRBV5-6
size: few
D: NA
CDR3: CASSLGGESYQPQHF
DNA: TGTGCCAGCAGCTTAGGGGGGGAGAGTTATCAGCCCCAGCATTTT

J: TRBJ2-2
V: TRBV29-1
size: NA
D: TRBD2
CDR3: CSAERGRNTGELFF
DNA: TGCAGCGCGGAGCGGGGGAGGAACACCGGGGAGCTGTTTTTT

J: TRBJ2-7
V: TRBV19
size: NA
D: NA
CDR3: CASRPAGNSYEQYF
DNA: TGTGCCAGTAGACCGGCGGGCAATAGCTACGAGCAGTACTTC

J: TRBJ2-3
V: TRBV28
size: NA
D: TRBD1
CDR3: CASSLVGQGFGPDTQYF
DNA: TGTGCCAGCAGTTTAGTGGGACAGGGGTTTGGTCCAGATACGCAGTATTTT

J: TRBJ1-2
V: TRBV6-5
size: few
D: NA
CDR3: CASSYPDKGGYGYTF
DNA: TGTGCCAGCAGTTACCCTGACAAGGGTGGCTATGGCTACACCTTC

J: TRBJ2-3
V: TRBV3-1
size: NA
D: TRBD2
CDR3: CASSQEGDYTDTQYF
DNA: TGTGCCAGCAGCCAAGAGGGGGACTACACAGATACGCAGTATTTT